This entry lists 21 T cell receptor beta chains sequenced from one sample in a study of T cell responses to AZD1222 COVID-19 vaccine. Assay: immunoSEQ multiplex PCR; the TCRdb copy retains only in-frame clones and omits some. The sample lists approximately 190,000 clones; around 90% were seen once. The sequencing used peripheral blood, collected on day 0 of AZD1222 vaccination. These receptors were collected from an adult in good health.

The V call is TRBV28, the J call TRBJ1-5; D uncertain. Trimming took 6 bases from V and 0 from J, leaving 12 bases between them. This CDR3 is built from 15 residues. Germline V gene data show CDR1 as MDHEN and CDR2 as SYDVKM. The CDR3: CASSYTDGSNQPQHF. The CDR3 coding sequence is TGTGCCAGCAGCTATACCGACGGTAGCAATCAGCCCCAGCATTTT.

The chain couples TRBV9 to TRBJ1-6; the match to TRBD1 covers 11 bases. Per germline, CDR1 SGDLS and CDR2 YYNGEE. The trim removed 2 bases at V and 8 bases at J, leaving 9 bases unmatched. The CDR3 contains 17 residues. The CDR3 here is CASSVHAGTGGDSPLHF. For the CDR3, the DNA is TGTGCCAGCAGCGTCCATGCCGGGACAGGGGGTGATTCACCCCTCCACTTT.

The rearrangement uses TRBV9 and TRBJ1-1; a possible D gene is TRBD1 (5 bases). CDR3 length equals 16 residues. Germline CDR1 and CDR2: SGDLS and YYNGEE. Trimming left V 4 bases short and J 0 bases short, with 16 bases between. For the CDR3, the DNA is TGTGCCAGCAGCCCTCGAGGGGACCGCGTGAACACTGAAGCTTTCTTT. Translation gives CASSPRGDRVNTEAFF. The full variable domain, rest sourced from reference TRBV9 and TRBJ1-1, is DSGVTQTPKHLITATGQRVTLRCSPRSGDLSVYWYQQSLDQGLQFLIQYYNGEERAKGNILERFSAQQFPDLHSELNLSSLELGDSALYFCASSPRGDRVNTEAFFGQGTRLTVV.

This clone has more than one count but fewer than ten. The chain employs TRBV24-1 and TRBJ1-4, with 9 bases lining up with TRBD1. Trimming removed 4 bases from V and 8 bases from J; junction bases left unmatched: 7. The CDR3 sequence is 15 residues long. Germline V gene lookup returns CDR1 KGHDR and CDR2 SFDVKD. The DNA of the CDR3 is TGTGCCACCAGTGACCCGGGACAGGGTGACGAAAAACTGTTTTTT. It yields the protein CATSDPGQGDEKLFF.

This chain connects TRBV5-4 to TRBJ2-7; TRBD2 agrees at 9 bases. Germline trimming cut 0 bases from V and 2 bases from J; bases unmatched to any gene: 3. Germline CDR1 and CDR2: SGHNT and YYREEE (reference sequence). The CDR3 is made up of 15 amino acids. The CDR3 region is CASSLDAGGPYEQYF. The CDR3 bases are TGTGCCAGCAGCTTGGATGCGGGAGGGCCCTACGAGCAGTACTTC.

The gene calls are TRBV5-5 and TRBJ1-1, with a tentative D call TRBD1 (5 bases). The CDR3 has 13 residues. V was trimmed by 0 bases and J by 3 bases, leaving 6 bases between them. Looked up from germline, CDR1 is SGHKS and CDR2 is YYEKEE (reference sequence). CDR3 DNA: TGTGCCAGCAGCTTGGCCAGGGACACTGAAGCTTTCTTT. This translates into CASSLARDTEAFF.

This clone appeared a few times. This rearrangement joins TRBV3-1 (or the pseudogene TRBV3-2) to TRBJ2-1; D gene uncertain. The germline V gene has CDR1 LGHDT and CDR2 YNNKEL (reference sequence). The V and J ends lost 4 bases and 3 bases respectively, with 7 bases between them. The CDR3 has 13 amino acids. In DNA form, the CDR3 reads TGTGCCAGCAGCCCCCCCAACTACAATGAGCAGTTCTTC. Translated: CASSPPNYNEQFF.

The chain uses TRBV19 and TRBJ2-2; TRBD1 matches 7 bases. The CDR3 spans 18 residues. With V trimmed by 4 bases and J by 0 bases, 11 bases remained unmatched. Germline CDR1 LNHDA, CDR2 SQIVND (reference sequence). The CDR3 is CASSKKTGAFANTGELFF. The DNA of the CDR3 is TGTGCCAGTAGTAAAAAAACAGGGGCCTTTGCGAACACCGGGGAGCTGTTTTTT.

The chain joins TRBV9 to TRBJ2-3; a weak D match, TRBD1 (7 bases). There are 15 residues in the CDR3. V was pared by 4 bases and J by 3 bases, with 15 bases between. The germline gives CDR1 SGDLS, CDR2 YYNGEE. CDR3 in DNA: TGTGCCAGCAGCTTAGGGGGCGGGAAGACAGATACGCAGTATTTT. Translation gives CASSLGGGKTDTQYF.

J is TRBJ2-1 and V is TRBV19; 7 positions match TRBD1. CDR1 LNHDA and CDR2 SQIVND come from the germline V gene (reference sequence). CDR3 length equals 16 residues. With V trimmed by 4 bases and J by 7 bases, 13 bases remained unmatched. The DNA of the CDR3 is TGTGCCAGTAGTAGGGATCCGGGGACAGTAGCTAATGAGCAGTTCTTC. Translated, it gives CASSRDPGTVANEQFF. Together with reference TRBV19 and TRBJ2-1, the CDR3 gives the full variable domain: DGGITQSPKYLFRKEGQNVTLSCEQNLNHDAMYWYRQDPGQGLRLIYYSQIVNDFQKGDIAEGYSVSREKKESFPLTVTSAQKNPTAFYLCASSRDPGTVANEQFFGPGTRLTVL.

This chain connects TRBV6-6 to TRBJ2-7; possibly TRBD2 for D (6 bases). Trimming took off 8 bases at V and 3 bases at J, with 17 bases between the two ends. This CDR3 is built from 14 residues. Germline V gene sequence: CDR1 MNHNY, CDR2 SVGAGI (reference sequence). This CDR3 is CASSPGVGSYEQYF. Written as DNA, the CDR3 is TGTGCCAGCTCCCCCGGCGTCGGGAGCTACGAGCAGTACTTC.

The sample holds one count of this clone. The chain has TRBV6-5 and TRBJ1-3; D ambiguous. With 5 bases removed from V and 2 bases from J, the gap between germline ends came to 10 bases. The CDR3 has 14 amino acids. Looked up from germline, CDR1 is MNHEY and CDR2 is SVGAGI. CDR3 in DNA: TGTGCCAGCAGTACGAGGGCCGCTGGAAACACCATATATTTT. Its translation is CASSTRAAGNTIYF.

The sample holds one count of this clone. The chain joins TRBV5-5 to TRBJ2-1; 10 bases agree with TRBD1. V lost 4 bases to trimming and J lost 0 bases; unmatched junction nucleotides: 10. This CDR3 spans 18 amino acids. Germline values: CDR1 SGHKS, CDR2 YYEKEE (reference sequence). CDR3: CASSPTGTGVSSYNEQFF. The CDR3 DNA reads TGTGCCAGCAGCCCCACCGGGACAGGGGTCAGCTCCTACAATGAGCAGTTCTTC.

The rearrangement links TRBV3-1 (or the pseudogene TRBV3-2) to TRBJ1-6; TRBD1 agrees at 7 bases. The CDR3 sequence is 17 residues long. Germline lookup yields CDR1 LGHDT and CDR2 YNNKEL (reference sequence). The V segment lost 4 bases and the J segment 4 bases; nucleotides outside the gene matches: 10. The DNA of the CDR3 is TGTGCCAGCAGCCGAGCGAAGGGACAGAGATATAATTCACCCCTCCACTTT. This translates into CASSRAKGQRYNSPLHF.

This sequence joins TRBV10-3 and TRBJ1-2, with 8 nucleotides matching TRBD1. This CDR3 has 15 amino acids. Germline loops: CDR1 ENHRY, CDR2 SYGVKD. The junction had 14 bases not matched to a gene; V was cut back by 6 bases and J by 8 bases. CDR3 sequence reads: CAISKPDRESGGYTF. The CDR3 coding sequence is TGTGCCATCAGCAAGCCGGACAGGGAATCAGGAGGCTACACCTTC.

CDR3 nucleotide sequence: TGTGCCACCCCAGGGGCGCGGCAGCCCCAGCATTTT. Its protein is CATPGARQPQHF. The chain joins TRBV5-4 to TRBJ1-5; TRBD1 might be the D (6 bases). The CDR3 sequence is 12 residues long. Trimming cost V 9 bases and J 7 bases, with 14 bases left between them. Per germline, CDR1 SGHNT and CDR2 YYREEE (reference sequence).

This CDR3 is CACEITPPQGVREQYF. The CDR3 DNA follows: TGTGCCTGCGAAATAACTCCCCCCCAAGGGGTTCGGGAGCAGTACTTC. The chain couples TRBV7-9 to TRBJ2-7, with a tentative D call TRBD1 (5 bases). Germline CDR1 and CDR2: SEHNR and FQNEAQ (reference sequence). There are 16 residues in the CDR3. V was clipped by 11 bases and J by 7 bases, with 30 bases between them.

For the CDR3, the DNA is TGTGCCAGCAGTGCCTGGCAGGGCAATCAGCCCCAGCATTTT. It specifies CASSAWQGNQPQHF. The chain joins TRBV6-6 to TRBJ1-5; no definite D call. The germline CDR1 and CDR2 sequences are MNHNY and SVGAGI (reference sequence). The CDR3 is made up of 14 amino acids. Trimming removed 5 bases at V and 2 bases at J, with 10 bases between.

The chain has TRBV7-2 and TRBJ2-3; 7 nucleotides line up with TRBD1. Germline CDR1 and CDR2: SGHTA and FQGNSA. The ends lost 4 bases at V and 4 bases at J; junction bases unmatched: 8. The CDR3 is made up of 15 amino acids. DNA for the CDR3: TGTGCCAGCAGCTCTGGACAGGCCGGCGCAGATACGCAGTATTTT. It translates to CASSSGQAGADTQYF.

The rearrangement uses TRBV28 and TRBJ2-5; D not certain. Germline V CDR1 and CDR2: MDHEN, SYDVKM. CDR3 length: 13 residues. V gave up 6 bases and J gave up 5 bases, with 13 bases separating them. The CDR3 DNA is TGTGCCAGCAGGTCCGGGCCGGCGGAGACCCAGTACTTC. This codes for CASRSGPAETQYF.

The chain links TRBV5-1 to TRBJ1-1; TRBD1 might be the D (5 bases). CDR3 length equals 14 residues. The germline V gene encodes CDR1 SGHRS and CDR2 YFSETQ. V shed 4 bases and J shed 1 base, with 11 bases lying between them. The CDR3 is CASSLGLRNTEAFF. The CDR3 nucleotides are TGCGCCAGCAGCCTGGGACTGAGGAACACTGAAGCTTTCTTT. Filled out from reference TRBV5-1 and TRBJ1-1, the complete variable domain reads KAGVTQTPRYLIKTRGQQVTLSCSPISGHRSVSWYQQTPGQGLQFLFEYFSETQRNKGNFPGRFSGRQFSNSRSEMNVSTLELGDSALYLCASSLGLRNTEAFFGQGTRLTVV.